This T cell receptor (beta chain) was identified in a study of T-cell reconstitution after alpha-beta-depleted transplantation in children. Germline V lookup: CDR1 MGHRA, CDR2 YSYEKL. The CDR3 has 17 residues. V shed 1 base and J 10 bases; nucleotides not matched to a gene: 15. For TCRbeta, the library was prepared with unique molecular identifiers. Using its own MiXCR run on the PCR reads, TCRdb lists one record per CDR3 protein. The data show about 48,000 distinct CDR3 sequences, approximately 6% seen once. Concerning this clonotype: Its target is not known.

Regarding the study as a whole: After transplant, at about two months, alpha-beta T cells were reportedly derived from several hundred expanded graft clones. A year post-transplant, T-cell counts and diversity derived mostly from newly produced T cells. The high TCRbeta diversity at day 60 in some patients came from surviving recipient T cells and thymic progenitors.

The chain uses TRBV4-1 and TRBJ2-1, with 8 bases lining up with TRBD2. The sample in question was PBMCs, mostly from graft donor cells, obtained 60 days after TCRalphabeta/CD19-depleted stem cell transplant. This clonotype originated in a female patient aged 2 to 10 who had a stem cell transplant for aplastic anemia, so the T cells may come from the graft donor. CDR3 region: CASSQGLISGGLGEQFF. CDR3 nucleotide sequence: TGCGCCAGCAGCCAAGGGTTGATATCGGGGGGGCTGGGAGAGCAGTTCTTC.